The present T cell receptor beta chain was sequenced within a study of tumor-infiltrating lymphocytes in primary liver carcinoma. At the level of the study: Patients were both men and women, whose ages ran from 30 to 69 years.

Each 20-30 mg portion of unsorted bulk tissue served as the source for co-extraction of RNA and DNA. V lost 8 bases and J 12 bases, leaving 20 bases between the germline ends. The CDR3 has 12 amino acids. CDR1 is SQVTM, CDR2 ANQGSEA, per germline. A primer matching the constant region was used to make TCR beta cDNA from approximately 0.55 ug of total RNA. Employing slightly modified ARM-PCR, three nested multiplex PCR rounds were run, and these gave rise to the TCR beta libraries. Rounds one and two of PCR, each of approximately 11 cycles, were primed with TRBV1-TRBV30 forward primers and a C-beta reverse primer. TCRdb independently ran MiXCR on the multiplex PCR reads; one entry per CDR3 protein. The sample consists of 120,000 or so distinct CDR3 sequences, roughly 69% of them appearing once. As to this clonotype: What it binds is unknown. A much larger clone sits a single nucleotide away, making a read error possible.

Broader study findings: Tumor samples exhibited a significantly greater top-250-clone fraction than blood samples (p = 0.039).

The sequenced sample was liver tumor tissue from sampling region 1. The subset here: tumor region T1, superior pole. The TCR originated in a woman aged 60-75 years with primary liver carcinoma and hepatitis B virus infection. The chain combines TRBV29-1 with TRBJ2-1, with a possible D match to TRBD1 (6 bases). The CDR3 DNA reads as TGCAGCCCTCGGACAGATGGGGGTGGGCAGTTCTTC. It encodes CSPRTDGGGQFF.